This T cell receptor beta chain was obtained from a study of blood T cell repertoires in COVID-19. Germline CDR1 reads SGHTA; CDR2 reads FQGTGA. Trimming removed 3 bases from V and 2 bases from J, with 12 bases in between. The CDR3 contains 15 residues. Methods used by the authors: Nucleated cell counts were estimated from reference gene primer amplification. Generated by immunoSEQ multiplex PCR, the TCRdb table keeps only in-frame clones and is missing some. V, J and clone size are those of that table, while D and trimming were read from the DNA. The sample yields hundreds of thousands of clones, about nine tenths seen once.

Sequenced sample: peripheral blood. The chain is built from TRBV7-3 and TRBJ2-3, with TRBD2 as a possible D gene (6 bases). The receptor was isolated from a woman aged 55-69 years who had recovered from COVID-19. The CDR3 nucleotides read TGTGCCAGCAGCTTTCGTAGCGGATACACAGATACGCAGTATTTT. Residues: CASSFRSGYTDTQYF.